The 6 T cell receptor beta chains below all came from one sample that was sequenced in a study of shared clonotypes between healthy human individuals. TCRdb's copy holds only in-frame clones and misses some; the assay was immunoSEQ multiplex PCR. The repertoire holds a few million clones, with 80% to 95% as singletons. Sequenced material: naive CD4+ T cells from PBMCs. This sample's subset: CD45RA+ positively selected. These receptors were obtained from a man between 18 and 29 years old in good health. Some clones in this sample may be carry-over from other donors' samples.

Notes on this clone: The same CDR3 arises from other DNA sequences in this sample as well. The CDR3 nucleotides are TGTGCCAGCAGCTTTACAGGGCAAGAGACCCAGTACTTC. Translation: CASSFTGQETQYF. The V call is TRBV5-4, the J call TRBJ2-5, with a weak D call TRBD1 (6 bases). Germline CDR1 reads SGHNT; CDR2 reads YYREEE (reference sequence). The ends were cut back, 2 bases at V and 2 bases at J, with 7 bases in the middle. This CDR3 has 13 amino acids. The full variable domain, completed using reference TRBV5-4 and TRBJ2-5, is ETGVTQSPTHLIKTRGQQVTLRCSSQSGHNTVSWYQQALGQGPQFIFQYYREEENGRGNFPPRFSGLQFPNYSSELNVNALELDDSALYLCASSFTGQETQYFGPGTRLLVL.

The chain employs TRBV28 and TRBJ1-2; a possible D gene is TRBD1 (6 bases). Germline values: CDR1 MDHEN, CDR2 SYDVKM. The V end lost 3 bases, the J end lost 2 bases, and 13 bases lay between the germline ends. CDR3 length: 15 residues. The CDR3 DNA follows: TGTGCCAGCAGTTTTCTCTTTGGGACAAACTATGGCTACACCTTC. Encoded protein: CASSFLFGTNYGYTF.

This clone was seen only a few times. Different DNA sequences within this sample yield the same CDR3. The V gene is TRBV18, the J gene TRBJ2-7; the match to TRBD1 covers 7 bases. The germline V gene encodes CDR1 KGHSH and CDR2 LQKENI. After removal of 3 bases from V and 0 bases from J, the junction contained 5 bases not matched to a gene. The length of the CDR3 is 15 residues. CDR3: CASSPGTVSSYEQYF. As DNA, the CDR3 is TGTGCCAGCTCACCCGGGACAGTGAGCTCCTACGAGCAGTACTTC.

The genes are TRBV27 and TRBJ2-3; D not certain. This CDR3 region has 15 residues. CDR1 MNHEY and CDR2 SMNVEV come from the germline V gene (reference sequence). V was trimmed by 3 bases and J by 2 bases, leaving 12 bases between them. For the CDR3, the DNA is TGTGCCAGCAGTTTCTATTTTACTCCCACAGATACGCAGTATTTT. Encoded protein: CASSFYFTPTDTQYF.

V gene TRBV27 combines with J gene TRBJ1-1; D is possibly TRBD1 (6 bases). V gave up 3 bases and J gave up 1 base, with 9 bases separating them. Germline assignment: CDR1 MNHEY and CDR2 SMNVEV (reference sequence). CDR3 length: 14 residues. The DNA for the CDR3 is TGTGCCAGCAGTTTGGGAGGGGGGAACACTGAAGCTTTCTTT. Amino acid sequence: CASSLGGGNTEAFF.

The chain uses TRBV28 and TRBJ2-4, with D hard to call. Germline V gene lookup returns CDR1 MDHEN and CDR2 SYDVKM. Trimming left V 5 bases short and J 8 bases short, with 19 bases between. There are 15 residues in the CDR3. The CDR3 is CASSANDLGRDIQYF. CDR3 sequence (DNA): TGTGCCAGCAGTGCAAACGACCTAGGTAGGGACATTCAGTACTTC. Full variable domain (rest looked up from reference TRBV28 and TRBJ2-4): DVKVTQSSRYLVKRTGEKVFLECVQDMDHENMFWYRQDPGLGLRLIYFSYDVKMKEKGDIPEGYSVSREKKERFSLILESASTNQTSMYLCASSANDLGRDIQYFGAGTRLSVL.